Presented here are 11 T cell receptor beta chains from one specimen sequenced in a study of T cells in Graves' hyperthyroidism and ophthalmopathy. RNA transcripts were the template for amplifying TCR beta CDR3 regions. When the TCR CDR3 underwent first-round RT-PCR, the HTBI primer set was used. Using its own MiXCR run on the multiplex PCR reads, TCRdb lists one record per CDR3 protein. The sample carries 96,000 or so distinct CDR3 sequences, around 52% recorded once. The sequencing sample was made of blood. All receptors come from a woman in her 40s with Graves' hyperthyroidism.

The table lists this clonotype with a few counts. CDR3 sequence reads: CSVDGTGAAQYF. CDR3 bases: TGCAGCGTTGACGGGACTGGGGCCGCCCAGTACTTC. J is TRBJ2-5 and V is TRBV29-1; the D gene is possibly TRBD2 (6 bases). V dropped 3 bases and J dropped 9 bases, with 14 bases sitting between them. Per germline, CDR1 SQVTM and CDR2 ANQGSEA. The CDR3 has 12 residues. The variable domain in full, completed from reference TRBV29-1 and TRBJ2-5, reads SAVISQKPSRDICQRGTSLTIQCQVDSQVTMMFWYRQQPGQSLTLIATANQGSEATYESGFVIDKFPISRPNLTFSTLTVSNMSPEDSSIYLCSVDGTGAAQYFGPGTRLLVL.

CDR3 nucleotide sequence: TGTGCCACCAGCAGTCTGGGGGCGATTAGAGCTTTCTTT. This codes for CATSSLGAIRAFF. The chain couples TRBV15 to TRBJ1-1; D possibly corresponds to TRBD1 (6 bases). The germline V gene has CDR1 LNHNV and CDR2 YYDKDF (reference sequence). The length of the CDR3 is 13 residues. The V gene lost 3 bases and the J gene lost 10 bases, with 15 bases spanning the gap.

The chain is built from TRBV2 and TRBJ1-2; the D gene is possibly TRBD1 (5 bases). Germline V gene sequence: CDR1 SNHLY, CDR2 FYNNEI. The CDR3 is made up of 13 amino acids. Trimming cost V 4 bases and J 3 bases, with 9 bases left between them. CDR3 nucleotides: TGTGCCAGCAGTGTTTTAGGGGACTATGGCTACACCTTC. It yields the protein CASSVLGDYGYTF.

As for this clonotype: This may stem from a read error, because a much larger clone lies one nucleotide away. V is TRBV4-2 and J is TRBJ1-2, with D uncertain. The CDR3 runs 12 residues. Germline assignment: CDR1 LGHNA and CDR2 YNFKEQ. For the CDR3, the DNA is TGTGCCAGCAGCCAAGTCGGGGATGGCTGCACCTTC. This codes for CASSQVGDGCTF.

This clonotype showed up just once. The chain has TRBV20-1 and TRBJ2-7; the match to TRBD2 covers 11 bases. This CDR3 has 15 residues. Germline CDR1 is DFQATT and CDR2 is SNEGSKA (reference sequence). Trimming cost V 4 bases and J 0 bases; bases outside gene matches: 5. The CDR3 DNA reads TGCAGTGCTAAGGGGACTAGCGGCCCCTCCTACGAGCAGTACTTC. It specifies CSAKGTSGPSYEQYF.

In its sample, this clonotype was seen many times. The genes are TRBV12-3 or TRBV12-4 and TRBJ1-2; no firm D call. The CDR3 spans 13 residues. V shed 3 bases and J shed 8 bases, with 13 bases lying between them. CDR3 loop: CASSLNSGYGYTF. CDR3 bases: TGTGCCAGCAGTTTGAATTCGGGGTACGGCTACACCTTC.

At least ten counts were recorded for this clonotype. V usage is TRBV19 and J usage is TRBJ1-1, with a tentative D call TRBD1 (6 bases). Germline V CDR1 and CDR2: LNHDA, SQIVND (reference sequence). The CDR3 spans 14 residues. Trimming left V 7 bases short and J 1 base short, with 13 bases between. This CDR3 is CASIGGGKNTEAFF. The CDR3 nucleotides read TGTGCCAGTATAGGAGGGGGGAAGAACACTGAAGCTTTCTTT.

At least ten counts were recorded for this clonotype. The chain combines TRBV12-3 or TRBV12-4 with TRBJ2-5; TRBD2 is a possible D gene (5 bases). Between the trimmed V and J ends, which lost 3 bases and 2 bases, there was a span of 7 bases. The CDR3 runs to 13 residues. DNA for the CDR3: TGTGCCAGCAGTTTCGGGATACAAGAGACCCAGTACTTC. This sequence encodes CASSFGIQETQYF.

V gene TRBV29-1 combines with J gene TRBJ2-2, with D perhaps TRBD2 (6 bases). Between the trimmed V and J ends, which lost 8 bases and 3 bases, there was a span of 16 bases. Germline CDR1 is SQVTM and CDR2 is ANQGSEA. The CDR3 contains 14 residues. The CDR3 loop reads CSQDTSWDTGELFF. The DNA of the CDR3 is TGCAGCCAAGATACTAGCTGGGACACCGGGGAGCTGTTTTTT.

This chain links TRBV2 with TRBJ1-4, with TRBD1 identical over 8 bases. CDR1 and CDR2 (germline): SNHLY, FYNNEI. This CDR3 comprises 13 residues. Trimming removed 6 bases from V and 8 bases from J; junction bases left unmatched: 5. CDR3 loop: CASRKDREEKLFF. The CDR3 coding sequence is TGTGCCAGCAGGAAGGACAGGGAGGAAAAACTGTTTTTT. Together with reference TRBV2 and TRBJ1-4, the CDR3 gives the full variable domain: EPEVTQTPSHQVTQMGQEVILRCVPISNHLYFYWYRQILGQKVEFLVSFYNNEISEKSEIFDDQFSVERPDGSNFTLKIRSTKLEDSAMYFCASRKDREEKLFFGSGTQLSVL.

This sequence joins TRBV10-3 and TRBJ1-1, with D possibly TRBD1 on 5 matching bases. This CDR3 has 14 amino acids. The germline gives CDR1 ENHRY, CDR2 SYGVKD. The V and J ends lost 7 bases and 2 bases respectively, with 14 bases between them. The CDR3 here is CAIMAAGRNTEAFF. The DNA of the CDR3 is TGTGCCATCATGGCGGCAGGGCGAAACACTGAAGCTTTCTTT.